This T cell receptor (beta chain) originates from a study of cytomegalovirus exposure and HLA in healthy donors. Whole-study results and caveats: Listed as cytomegalovirus-associated were 170 or so TCR beta chains.

Note on this clone: The antigen remains unidentified. Compared with germline, one end of the junction differs, possibly owing to a read error.

The CDR3 covers 11 residues. Germline V gene lookup returns CDR1 SGDLS and CDR2 YYNGEE. TCRdb's copy holds only in-frame clones and misses some; the assay was immunoSEQ multiplex PCR. The repertoire includes around 300,000 clones, approximately 90% of them detected once, and about 1.2% sits in the top ten. This clonotype was obtained from a woman between 25 and 40 years old in good health and CMV-seropositive. The sequenced sample consisted of PBMCs. V usage is TRBV9 and J usage is TRBJ2-7; D possibly matches TRBD1 or TRBD2 (5 bases each). In nucleotides, the CDR3 is TGTGCCAGCAGTACAGGACTGTGCAGGCACTTC. Its translation is CASSTGLCRHF.